One and the same sample provided the 24 T cell receptor beta chains below, sequenced in a study of blood T cell repertoires in COVID-19. Method: immunoSEQ multiplex PCR; TCRdb's copy keeps in-frame clones and lacks some. This table has some 87,000 clones, 70% to 85% appearing once. The sequenced sample was peripheral blood. The receptors stem from a human donor in a cohort sampled during active COVID-19.

The genes are TRBV7-9 and TRBJ2-3; TRBD2 matches at 11 bases. Germline V CDR1 and CDR2: SEHNR, FQNEAQ (reference sequence). V lost 5 bases, J lost 4 bases, and 5 bases stayed unmatched. The CDR3 extends over 15 amino acids. The DNA of the CDR3 is TGTGCCAGCAGCAAACTAGCGGGAGTAGCAGATACGCAGTATTTT. The encoded protein is CASSKLAGVADTQYF.

The chain employs TRBV6-4 and TRBJ1-2; 9 bases are a match to TRBD1. V shed 3 bases and J 7 bases; nucleotides not matched to a gene: 3. The CDR3 runs to 13 residues. Germline V gene data show CDR1 as MRHNA and CDR2 as SNTAGT. The CDR3 DNA follows: TGTGCCAGCAGTGAACAGGGGGCAGGTGGCTACACCTTC. This translates into CASSEQGAGGYTF.

The rearrangement links TRBV11-1 to TRBJ1-2; the match to TRBD1 covers 9 bases. In germline, CDR1 is SGHAT, CDR2 FQDESV (reference sequence). The V segment lost 5 bases and the J segment 8 bases; nucleotides outside the gene matches: 15. The CDR3 has 16 residues. The CDR3 sequence: CASSAAGTGKYKGYTF. CDR3 DNA sequence: TGTGCCAGCAGCGCCGCAGGGACAGGGAAATATAAGGGCTACACCTTC. The full variable domain, in which reference TRBV11-1 and TRBJ1-2 provide the parts outside the CDR3, is EAEVAQSPRYKITEKSQAVAFWCDPISGHATLYWYRQILGQGPELLVQFQDESVVDDSQLPKDRFSAERLKGVDSTLKIQPAELGDSAMYLCASSAAGTGKYKGYTFGSGTRLTVV.

In its sample, this clone was seen once. CDR3 amino acids: CASSRPRGTSGGITGELFF. CDR3 in DNA: TGTGCCAGCAGTCGACCCCGCGGGACTAGCGGGGGTATTACCGGGGAGCTGTTTTTT. The V gene is TRBV2, the J gene TRBJ2-2, with TRBD2 identical over 14 bases. The CDR3 consists of 19 residues. Germline V gene data show CDR1 as SNHLY and CDR2 as FYNNEI. The V segment lost 5 bases and the J segment 5 bases; nucleotides outside the gene matches: 13. Filled out from reference TRBV2 and TRBJ2-2, the complete variable domain reads EPEVTQTPSHQVTQMGQEVILRCVPISNHLYFYWYRQILGQKVEFLVSFYNNEISEKSEIFDDQFSVERPDGSNFTLKIRSTKLEDSAMYFCASSRPRGTSGGITGELFFGEGSRLTVL.

The V and J genes are TRBV27 and TRBJ1-4; no reliable D call. This CDR3 comprises 13 residues. Trimming cost V 3 bases and J 5 bases, with 7 bases left between them. Per germline, CDR1 MNHEY and CDR2 SMNVEV (reference sequence). CDR3 amino acids: CASSFRENEKLFF. The DNA of the CDR3 is TGTGCCAGCAGTTTCCGGGAGAATGAAAAACTGTTTTTT.

This chain uses TRBV6-6 with TRBJ2-2; 13 bases agree with TRBD2. The germline V gene has CDR1 MNHNY and CDR2 SVGAGI (reference sequence). The CDR3 consists of 17 residues. After removal of 5 bases from V and 0 bases from J, the junction contained 3 bases not matched to a gene. The CDR3 sequence is CASSRLAGGANTGELFF. Here the CDR3 DNA reads TGTGCCAGCAGTCGACTAGCGGGGGGAGCGAACACCGGGGAGCTGTTTTTT.

The chain joins TRBV27 to TRBJ2-7, with 11 bases matching TRBD2. CDR3 length: 15 residues. The V gene's germline CDR1 is MNHEY and CDR2 SMNVEV (reference sequence). V trimming: 5 bases; J trimming: 4 bases; junction bases outside the gene matches: 7. The DNA of the CDR3 is TGTGCCAGCAGTCTAGTAGCGGGGGGGTCTTACGAGCAGTACTTC. Translated: CASSLVAGGSYEQYF.

This chain joins TRBV5-1 and TRBJ2-7; 8 bases line up with TRBD1. Germline-derived CDR1 and CDR2 are SGHRS and YFSETQ. The CDR3 is 13 residues long. V gave up 2 bases and J gave up 6 bases; unmatched junction bases: 4. This chain's CDR3 is CASSFTGGGEQYF. The CDR3 DNA follows: TGCGCCAGCAGCTTCACAGGGGGAGGCGAGCAGTACTTC.

The chain couples TRBV4-1 to TRBJ1-2; 7 positions agree with TRBD1. The V gene end was trimmed by 0 bases and the J gene end by 2 bases; junction bases not matched to a gene: 3. Germline V gene lookup returns CDR1 MGHRA and CDR2 YSYEKL. The CDR3 runs to 15 residues. CDR3 residues: CASSQDTQGNYGYTF. The CDR3, as DNA: TGCGCCAGCAGCCAAGATACACAGGGGAACTATGGCTACACCTTC.

The rearrangement joins TRBV15 to TRBJ1-1; a possible D gene is TRBD1 (5 bases). Trimming left V 5 bases short and J 5 bases short, with 9 bases between. The germline V gene encodes CDR1 LNHNV and CDR2 YYDKDF (reference sequence). The CDR3 is 12 residues long. The CDR3 DNA sequence: TGTGCCACCAGCTATCAGGGAACTGAAGCTTTCTTT. This gives the protein CATSYQGTEAFF.

J is TRBJ2-7 and V is TRBV5-1, with TRBD1 identical over 10 bases. J was trimmed by 4 bases and V by 7 bases; bases with no gene match: 8. The CDR3 covers 14 residues. The V gene's germline CDR1 is SGHRS and CDR2 YFSETQ. The CDR3 nucleotides read TGCGCCAGCTCCCGGGACAGGGGAACTTACGAGCAGTACTTC. Encoded protein: CASSRDRGTYEQYF.

The J gene is TRBJ2-2, the V gene TRBV7-9, with a tentative D call TRBD1 (5 bases). The CDR3 is made up of 16 amino acids. Germline loops: CDR1 SEHNR, CDR2 FQNEAQ (reference sequence). The ends were cut back, 1 base at V and 7 bases at J, with 16 bases in the middle. The CDR3: CASSLGLAGRGGELFF. The CDR3 DNA reads as TGTGCCAGCAGCTTAGGCTTGGCAGGGCGAGGCGGGGAGCTGTTTTTT. The entire variable domain, with the rest obtained from reference TRBV7-9 and TRBJ2-2, is as follows: DTGVSQNPRHKITKRGQNVTFRCDPISEHNRLYWYRQTLGQGPEFLTYFQNEAQLEKSRLLSDRFSAERPKGSFSTLEIQRTEQGDSAMYLCASSLGLAGRGGELFFGEGSRLTVL.

The chain employs TRBV2 and TRBJ1-2; maybe TRBD1 (6 bases). Germline V gene sequence: CDR1 SNHLY, CDR2 FYNNEI. Trimming pared 3 bases from V and 8 bases from J, leaving 19 bases between. The CDR3 extends over 15 amino acids. CDR3 in amino acids: CASSDTRQEGQGYTF. CDR3 nucleotide sequence: TGTGCCAGCAGTGATACCCGACAGGAAGGGCAAGGCTACACCTTC.

The rearrangement uses TRBV19 and TRBJ1-1; D is uncertain. This CDR3 has 13 residues. Germline CDR1 LNHDA, CDR2 SQIVND (reference sequence). V lost 1 base, J lost 1 base, and 4 bases lay in between. In DNA form, the CDR3 reads TGTGCCAGTAGTATAGGCGGGAACACTGAAGCTTTCTTT. It yields the protein CASSIGGNTEAFF.

V gene TRBV6-5 combines with J gene TRBJ1-1; D is unclear. The germline V gene encodes CDR1 MNHEY and CDR2 SVGAGI. The CDR3 is 12 residues long. Trimming removed 8 bases from V and 5 bases from J, with 12 bases in between. The CDR3 bases are TGTGCCAGCTCCGCCGCGGGGACTGAAGCTTTCTTT. Amino acid sequence: CASSAAGTEAFF.

This clone has only one observation. The V and J genes are TRBV10-1 and TRBJ2-2, with 10 bases aligning to TRBD2. CDR1 and CDR2 (germline): WNHNN, SYGVQD (reference sequence). The CDR3 is 16 residues long. V was pared by 3 bases and J by 7 bases, with 8 bases of the junction left unmatched. CDR3 DNA: TGCGCCAGCAGTGACCGAGCGGGAGGGAGAAACGGGGAGCTGTTTTTT. This codes for CASSDRAGGRNGELFF.

The V call is TRBV2, the J call TRBJ1-1, with 9 bases that match TRBD1. The CDR3 is 14 residues long. Germline CDR1 SNHLY, CDR2 FYNNEI. V lost 9 bases and J lost 5; bases outside the gene matches: 10. The CDR3 nucleotides read TGTGCCAGAGGGACAGGGTTCGTCGGAACTGAAGCTTTCTTT. Its translation is CARGTGFVGTEAFF.

This chain uses TRBV18 with TRBJ2-1; 8 bases are shared with TRBD2. Trimming removed 1 base from V and 8 bases from J; junction bases left unmatched: 13. CDR3 length: 17 amino acids. Germline assignment: CDR1 KGHSH and CDR2 LQKENI. CDR3 residues: CASSPRGSGGAVDEQFF. For the CDR3, the DNA is TGTGCCAGCTCACCACGGGGCTCGGGGGGGGCTGTGGATGAGCAGTTCTTC.

The V call is TRBV27, the J call TRBJ2-5; 10 bases are shared with TRBD1. The CDR3 length is 19 residues. Germline-derived CDR1 and CDR2 are MNHEY and SMNVEV (reference sequence). J was trimmed by 4 bases and V by 2 bases; bases with no gene match: 16. CDR3 in amino acids: CASSLLVRRDRGSVETQYF. The CDR3 coding sequence is TGTGCCAGCAGTTTACTAGTGCGCCGGGACAGGGGTTCGGTAGAGACCCAGTACTTC.

The count of this clone is one. The chain links TRBV7-2 to TRBJ1-5; 7 bases fit TRBD1. The CDR3 runs to 15 residues. Germline V gives CDR1 SGHTA, CDR2 FQGNSA. After removal of 1 base from V and 1 base from J, the junction contained 1 base not matched to a gene. Here the CDR3 reads CASSLEGASNQPQHF. The CDR3 nucleotides read TGTGCCAGCAGCTTAGAGGGGGCCAGCAATCAGCCCCAGCATTTT.

This chain uses TRBV4-3 with TRBJ1-2, with 7 positions matching TRBD1. The CDR3 totals 14 residues. Trimming cost V 0 bases and J 6 bases; bases outside gene matches: 4. Germline V CDR1 and CDR2: LGHNA, YSLEER. CDR3: CASSQEIGTDGYTF. In DNA, the CDR3 is TGCGCCAGCAGCCAAGAGATCGGGACAGATGGCTACACCTTC.

The V gene is TRBV11-3, the J gene TRBJ2-1; the match to TRBD2 covers 14 bases. From germline, CDR1 is SGHNT and CDR2 YENEEA. The CDR3 spans 15 residues. With 5 bases clipped from V and 8 bases from J, the junction kept 5 bases outside the gene matches. Written as DNA, the CDR3 is TGTGCCAGCAGCGCCGGACTAGCGGGGGGAGATGAGCAGTTCTTC. Its protein is CASSAGLAGGDEQFF.

The chain links TRBV27 to TRBJ2-7, with D tentatively TRBD2 (6 bases). CDR1 and CDR2 from the germline V gene are MNHEY and SMNVEV (reference sequence). CDR3 length: 13 amino acids. Trimming left V 8 bases short and J 3 bases short, with 14 bases between. The CDR3 is CASRRLDFYEQYF. The CDR3, as DNA: TGTGCCAGCCGCCGACTAGACTTCTACGAGCAGTACTTC.

The chain combines TRBV24-1 with TRBJ2-5, with 7 bases fitting TRBD1. Germline V gene lookup returns CDR1 KGHDR and CDR2 SFDVKD. J gave up 5 bases and V 2 bases, and 13 bases lay outside the gene matches. The length of the CDR3 is 17 residues. The CDR3 sequence is CATSDSTTGRTGETQYF. In nucleotides, the CDR3 is TGTGCCACCAGTGATTCCACGACAGGGCGGACTGGGGAGACCCAGTACTTC.